This T cell receptor (beta chain) appears in the sequencing data of a study of cytomegalovirus exposure and HLA in healthy donors. The protocol was immunoSEQ multiplex PCR, while the TCRdb copy is restricted to in-frame clones and leaves out a portion. Of 47,000 or so clones in the sample, almost 95% are singletons; the top ten hold under 1.5%. Study-level findings and limits: Reportedly, cytomegalovirus status was diagnosed with high sensitivity and specificity. Testing in vitro showed three CMV-associated chains specific for CMV antigens. The investigators catalogued under 200 TCR beta chains as cytomegalovirus-associated. In the roughly 120 validation repertoires, a later analysis found that first-cohort TCR clusters tended to co-occur.

CDR1 and CDR2 from the germline V gene are SGHRS and YFSETQ. The CDR3 has 15 amino acids. The germline V and J ends were trimmed by 3 bases and 0 bases, with 10 bases remaining between them. As regards this clone: No antigen is known for it.

The sequence derives from a man between 18 and 35 years old in good health and CMV-seronegative. The sequencing sample was made of PBMCs. This chain uses TRBV5-1 with TRBJ2-1; perhaps TRBD2 as D (5 bases). In DNA form, the CDR3 reads TGCGCCAGCAGCTCCGGGGAGAGCTCCTACAATGAGCAGTTCTTC. It encodes CASSSGESSYNEQFF.